The present entry profiles one T cell receptor (beta chain) with its context. What it binds is unknown. An end of the junction differs from the germline gene, which may be a read error. This CDR3 comprises 14 residues. Germline CDR1 SGHNT, CDR2 YYREEE (reference sequence). The data were obtained in a study of T-cell memory formation after mild COVID-19. In the study overall: Clustering of TCRs was largely donor specific. Study-level points and caveats: Within pre-infection memory, some responding clones were found, suggesting cross-reactive memory joined.

It was 5'RACE with constant-segment primers that produced the TCR alpha and TCR beta cDNA libraries, which carried sample barcodes and UMIs. TCRdb independently ran MiXCR on the 5' RACE reads; one entry per CDR3 protein. The sample includes around 390,000 distinct CDR3 sequences, about 17% seen only once; the top ten take 20% to 25%. The sequenced sample was PBMCs or a T cell subset sorted from them (not recorded which). The TCR was taken from a man between 18 and 35 years old who had mild COVID-19 (a few samples of this study predate the infection). Cell type and time point are not known. This chain joins TRBV5-4 and TRBJ2-3, with D perhaps matching TRBD1 or TRBD2 (5 bases each). This chain's CDR3 is CASSLAAVGDTKYF. The DNA for the CDR3 is TGTGCCAGCAGCTTGGCAGCGGTGGGGGATACGAAGTATTTT.